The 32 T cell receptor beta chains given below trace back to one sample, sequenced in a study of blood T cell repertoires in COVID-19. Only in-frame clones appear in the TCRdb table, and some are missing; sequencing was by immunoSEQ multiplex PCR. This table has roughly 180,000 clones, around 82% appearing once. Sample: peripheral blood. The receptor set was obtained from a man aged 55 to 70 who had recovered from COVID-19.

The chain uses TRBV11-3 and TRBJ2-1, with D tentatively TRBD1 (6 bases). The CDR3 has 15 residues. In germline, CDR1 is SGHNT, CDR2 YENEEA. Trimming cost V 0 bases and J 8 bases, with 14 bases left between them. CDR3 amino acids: CASSLEAGARYEQFF. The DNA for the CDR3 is TGTGCCAGCAGCTTAGAAGCAGGGGCGAGGTATGAGCAGTTCTTC.

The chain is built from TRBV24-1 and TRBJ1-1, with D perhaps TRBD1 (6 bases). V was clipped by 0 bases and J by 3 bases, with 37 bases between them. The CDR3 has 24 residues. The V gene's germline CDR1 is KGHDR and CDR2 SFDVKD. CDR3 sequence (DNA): TGTGCCACCAGTGATTTGCTCCCACCCCCCCCAAGCACAGGGCAGGGATACTTGGACACTGAAGCTTTCTTT. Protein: CATSDLLPPPPSTGQGYLDTEAFF.

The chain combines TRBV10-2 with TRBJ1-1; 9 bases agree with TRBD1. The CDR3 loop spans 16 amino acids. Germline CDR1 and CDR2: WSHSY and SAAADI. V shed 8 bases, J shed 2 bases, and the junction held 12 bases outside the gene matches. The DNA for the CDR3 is TGCGCCAGCTCTGACAGGGGGAGTTACGGAAACACTGAAGCTTTCTTT. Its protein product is CASSDRGSYGNTEAFF.

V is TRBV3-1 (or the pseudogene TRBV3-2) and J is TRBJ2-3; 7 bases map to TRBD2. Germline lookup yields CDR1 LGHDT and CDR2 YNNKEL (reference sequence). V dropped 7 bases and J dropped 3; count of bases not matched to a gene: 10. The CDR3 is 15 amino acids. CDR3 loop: CASTLGGRSTDTQYF. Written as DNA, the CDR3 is TGTGCCAGCACCCTGGGAGGGAGGAGTACAGATACGCAGTATTTT.

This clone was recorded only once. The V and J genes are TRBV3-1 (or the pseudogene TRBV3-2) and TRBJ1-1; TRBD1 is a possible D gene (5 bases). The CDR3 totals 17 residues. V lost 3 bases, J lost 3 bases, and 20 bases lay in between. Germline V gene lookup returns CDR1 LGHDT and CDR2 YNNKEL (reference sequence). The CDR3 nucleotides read TGTGCCAGCAGCCAGAGGTCGAGCAGGGATCGAGACACTGAAGCTTTCTTT. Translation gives CASSQRSSRDRDTEAFF.

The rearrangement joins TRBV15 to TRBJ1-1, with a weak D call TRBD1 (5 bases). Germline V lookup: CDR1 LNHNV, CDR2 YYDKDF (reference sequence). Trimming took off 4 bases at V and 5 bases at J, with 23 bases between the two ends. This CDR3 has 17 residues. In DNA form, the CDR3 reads TGTGCCACCAGCACTACGGACAAGCGGGGGGGTAAGACTGAAGCTTTCTTT. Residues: CATSTTDKRGGKTEAFF.

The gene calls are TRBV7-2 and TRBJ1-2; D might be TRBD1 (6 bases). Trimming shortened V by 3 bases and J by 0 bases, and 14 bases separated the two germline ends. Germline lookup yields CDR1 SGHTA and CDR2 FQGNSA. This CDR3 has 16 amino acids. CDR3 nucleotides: TGTGCCAGCAGCTTGTTCCAGGGGATGGCTAACTATGGCTACACCTTC. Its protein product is CASSLFQGMANYGYTF.

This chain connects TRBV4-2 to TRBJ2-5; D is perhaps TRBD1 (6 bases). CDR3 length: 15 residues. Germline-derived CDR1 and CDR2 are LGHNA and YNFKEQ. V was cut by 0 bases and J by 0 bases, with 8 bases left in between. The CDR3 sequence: CASSQEKGDQETQYF. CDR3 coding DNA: TGTGCCAGCAGCCAAGAGAAGGGGGACCAAGAGACCCAGTACTTC.

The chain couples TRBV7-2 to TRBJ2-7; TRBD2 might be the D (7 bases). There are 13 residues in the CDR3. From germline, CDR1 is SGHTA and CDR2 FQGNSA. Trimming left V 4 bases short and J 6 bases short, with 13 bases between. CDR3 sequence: CASSSEGGREQYF. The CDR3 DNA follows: TGTGCCAGCAGCTCTGAGGGGGGGCGCGAGCAGTACTTC.

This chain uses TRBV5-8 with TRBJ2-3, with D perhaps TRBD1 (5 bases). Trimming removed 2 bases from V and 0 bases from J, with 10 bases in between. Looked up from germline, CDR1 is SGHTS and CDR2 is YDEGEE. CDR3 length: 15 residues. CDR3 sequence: CASSLGDRSTDTQYF. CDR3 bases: TGTGCCAGCAGCTTAGGAGACAGAAGCACAGATACGCAGTATTTT.

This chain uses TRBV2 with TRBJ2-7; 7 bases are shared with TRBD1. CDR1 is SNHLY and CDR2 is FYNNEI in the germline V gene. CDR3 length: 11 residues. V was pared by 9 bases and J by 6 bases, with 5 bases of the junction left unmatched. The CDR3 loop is CASETGLEQYF. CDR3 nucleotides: TGTGCCAGTGAGACAGGGCTCGAGCAGTACTTC.

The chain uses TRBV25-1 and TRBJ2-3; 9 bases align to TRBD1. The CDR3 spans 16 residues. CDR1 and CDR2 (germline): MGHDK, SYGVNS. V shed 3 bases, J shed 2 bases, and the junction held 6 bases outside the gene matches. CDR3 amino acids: CASSEGDRVYTDTQYF. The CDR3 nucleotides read TGTGCCAGCAGTGAGGGGGACAGGGTGTACACAGATACGCAGTATTTT.

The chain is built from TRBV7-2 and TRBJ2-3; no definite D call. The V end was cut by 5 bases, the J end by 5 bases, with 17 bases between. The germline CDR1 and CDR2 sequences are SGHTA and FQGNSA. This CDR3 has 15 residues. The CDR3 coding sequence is TGTGCCAGCAGCGTTAACCTTGATTCGGGAGATACGCAGTATTTT. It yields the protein CASSVNLDSGDTQYF.

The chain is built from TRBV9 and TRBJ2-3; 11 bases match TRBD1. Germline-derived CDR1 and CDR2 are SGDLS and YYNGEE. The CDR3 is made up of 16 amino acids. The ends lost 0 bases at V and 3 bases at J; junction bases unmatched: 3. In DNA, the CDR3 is TGTGCCAGCAGCGTAGGGACAGGGGGCATTACAGATACGCAGTATTTT. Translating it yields CASSVGTGGITDTQYF.

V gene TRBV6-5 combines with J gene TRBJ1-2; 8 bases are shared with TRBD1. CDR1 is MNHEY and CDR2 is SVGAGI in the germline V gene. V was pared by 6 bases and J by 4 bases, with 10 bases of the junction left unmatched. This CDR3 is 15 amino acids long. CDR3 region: CASSPGTGGAYGYTF. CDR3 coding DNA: TGTGCCAGCAGCCCCGGGACAGGAGGCGCCTATGGCTACACCTTC.

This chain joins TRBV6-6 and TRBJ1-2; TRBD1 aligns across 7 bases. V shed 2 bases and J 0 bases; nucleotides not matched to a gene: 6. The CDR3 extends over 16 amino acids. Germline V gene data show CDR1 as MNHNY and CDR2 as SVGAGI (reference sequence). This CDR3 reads CASSYGGTATNYGYTF. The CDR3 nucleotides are TGTGCCAGCAGTTACGGAGGGACAGCGACTAACTATGGCTACACCTTC.

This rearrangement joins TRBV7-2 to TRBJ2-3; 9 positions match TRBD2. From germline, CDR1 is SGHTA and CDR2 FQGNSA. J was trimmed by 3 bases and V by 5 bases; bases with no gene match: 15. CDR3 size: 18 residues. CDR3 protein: CASSLRGSGGIETDTQYF. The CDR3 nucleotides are TGTGCCAGCAGCCTACGGGGCAGCGGGGGGATTGAGACAGATACGCAGTATTTT. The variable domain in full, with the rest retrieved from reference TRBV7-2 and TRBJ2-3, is GAGVSQSPSNKVTEKGKDVELRCDPISGHTALYWYRQSLGQGLEFLIYFQGNSAPDKSGLPSDRFSAERTGGSVSTLTIQRTQQEDSAVYLCASSLRGSGGIETDTQYFGPGTRLTVL.

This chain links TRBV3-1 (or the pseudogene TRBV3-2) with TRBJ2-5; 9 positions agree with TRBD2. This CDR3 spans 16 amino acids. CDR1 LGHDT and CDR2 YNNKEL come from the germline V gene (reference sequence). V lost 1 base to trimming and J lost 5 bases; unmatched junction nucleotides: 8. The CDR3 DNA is TGTGCCAGCAGCCAAGCAGCGCGGGGGGGCCGGGAGACCCAGTACTTC. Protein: CASSQAARGGRETQYF.

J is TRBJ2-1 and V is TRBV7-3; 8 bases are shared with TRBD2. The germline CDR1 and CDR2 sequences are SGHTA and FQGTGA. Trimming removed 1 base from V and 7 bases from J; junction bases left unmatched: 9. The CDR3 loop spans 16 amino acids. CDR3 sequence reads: CASSLMAGGRRNEQFF. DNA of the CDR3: TGTGCCAGCAGCTTAATGGCGGGGGGTCGTAGGAATGAGCAGTTCTTC.

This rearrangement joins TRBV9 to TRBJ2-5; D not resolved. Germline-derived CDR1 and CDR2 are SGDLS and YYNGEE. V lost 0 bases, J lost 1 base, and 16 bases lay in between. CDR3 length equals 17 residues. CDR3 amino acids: CASSVDSHYRPQETQYF. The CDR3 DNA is TGTGCCAGCAGCGTAGATTCCCACTACCGCCCCCAAGAGACCCAGTACTTC.

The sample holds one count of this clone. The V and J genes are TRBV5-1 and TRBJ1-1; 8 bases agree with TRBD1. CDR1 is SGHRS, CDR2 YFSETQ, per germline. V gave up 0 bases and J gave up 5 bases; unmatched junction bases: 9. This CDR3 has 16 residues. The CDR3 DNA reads TGCGCCAGCAGCTTGGACCGCCGTACAGGGGGTACTGAAGCTTTCTTT. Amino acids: CASSLDRRTGGTEAFF.

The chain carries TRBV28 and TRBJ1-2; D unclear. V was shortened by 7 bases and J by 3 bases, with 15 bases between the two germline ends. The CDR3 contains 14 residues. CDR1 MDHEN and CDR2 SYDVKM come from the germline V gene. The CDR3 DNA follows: TGTGCCAGCAAGCACGAACAGTCCGACTATGGCTACACCTTC. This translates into CASKHEQSDYGYTF.

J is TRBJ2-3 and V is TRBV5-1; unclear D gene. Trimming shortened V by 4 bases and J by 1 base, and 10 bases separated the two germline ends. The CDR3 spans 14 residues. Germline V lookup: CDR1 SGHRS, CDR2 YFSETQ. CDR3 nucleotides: TGCGCCAGCAGCGCATCTCGGGGCACAGATACGCAGTATTTT. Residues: CASSASRGTDTQYF. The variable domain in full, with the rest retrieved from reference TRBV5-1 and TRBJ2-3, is KAGVTQTPRYLIKTRGQQVTLSCSPISGHRSVSWYQQTPGQGLQFLFEYFSETQRNKGNFPGRFSGRQFSNSRSEMNVSTLELGDSALYLCASSASRGTDTQYFGPGTRLTVL.

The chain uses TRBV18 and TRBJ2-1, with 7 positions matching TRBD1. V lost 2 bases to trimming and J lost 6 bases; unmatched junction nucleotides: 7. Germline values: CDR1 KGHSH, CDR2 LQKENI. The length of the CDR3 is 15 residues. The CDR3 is CASSPEGGQANEQFF. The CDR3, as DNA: TGTGCCAGCTCACCAGAAGGGGGCCAAGCCAATGAGCAGTTCTTC.

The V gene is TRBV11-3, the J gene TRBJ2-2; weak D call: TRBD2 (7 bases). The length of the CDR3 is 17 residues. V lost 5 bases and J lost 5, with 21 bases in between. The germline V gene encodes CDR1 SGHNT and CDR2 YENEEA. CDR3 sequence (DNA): TGTGCCAGCAGCATCCTCGTCGGGGGGCGGGTTACCGGGGAGCTGTTTTTT. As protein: CASSILVGGRVTGELFF.

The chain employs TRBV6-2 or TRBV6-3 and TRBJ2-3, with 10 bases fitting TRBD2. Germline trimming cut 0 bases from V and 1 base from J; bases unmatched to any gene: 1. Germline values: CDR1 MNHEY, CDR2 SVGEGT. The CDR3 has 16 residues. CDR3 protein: CASSYSLAGGTDTQYF. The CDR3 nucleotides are TGTGCCAGCAGTTACTCTCTAGCGGGGGGCACAGATACGCAGTATTTT.

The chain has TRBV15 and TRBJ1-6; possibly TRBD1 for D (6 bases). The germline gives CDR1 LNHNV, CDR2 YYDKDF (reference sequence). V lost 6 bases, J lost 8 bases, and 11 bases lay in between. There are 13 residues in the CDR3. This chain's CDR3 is CATSLSGDSPLHF. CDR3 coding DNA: TGTGCCACCAGTTTGTCAGGGGATTCACCCCTCCACTTT.

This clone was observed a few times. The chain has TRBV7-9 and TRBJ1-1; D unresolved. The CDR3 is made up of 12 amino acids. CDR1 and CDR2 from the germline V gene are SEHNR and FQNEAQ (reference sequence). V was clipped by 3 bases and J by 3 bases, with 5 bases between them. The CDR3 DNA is TGTGCCAGCAGCTTGGGCTACACTGAAGCTTTCTTT. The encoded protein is CASSLGYTEAFF.

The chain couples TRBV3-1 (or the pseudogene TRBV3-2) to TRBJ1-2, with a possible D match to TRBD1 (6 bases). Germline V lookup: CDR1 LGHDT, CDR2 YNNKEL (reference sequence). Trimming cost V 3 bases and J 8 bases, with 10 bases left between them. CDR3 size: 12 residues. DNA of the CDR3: TGTGCCAGCAGCCAGGGGGCGGCAGGCTACACCTTC. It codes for CASSQGAAGYTF.

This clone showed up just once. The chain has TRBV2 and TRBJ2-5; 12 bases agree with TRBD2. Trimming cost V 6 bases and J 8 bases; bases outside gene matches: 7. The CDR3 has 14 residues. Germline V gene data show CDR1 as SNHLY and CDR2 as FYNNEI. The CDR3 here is CASRGLAGTDTQYF. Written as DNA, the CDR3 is TGTGCCAGCAGAGGACTAGCGGGGACAGACACCCAGTACTTC.

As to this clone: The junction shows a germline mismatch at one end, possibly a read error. This chain's CDR3 is CASSLATGLEQYF. The DNA of the CDR3 is TGTGCTAGCAGCTTGGCCACAGGGCTAGAGCAGTACTTC. This chain uses TRBV7-7 with TRBJ2-7, with D possibly TRBD1 on 6 matching bases. CDR3 length: 13 amino acids. Germline V CDR1 and CDR2: SSHAT, FNYEAQ (reference sequence).

The CDR3 nucleotides are TGTGCCAGCAGCTTAGCCCCTGTTACCGACAGGGGGCACCAGCCCCAGCATTTT. It specifies CASSLAPVTDRGHQPQHF. This rearrangement joins TRBV7-9 to TRBJ1-5, with 10 nucleotides matching TRBD1. The length of the CDR3 is 18 residues. J was trimmed by 7 bases and V by 0 bases; bases with no gene match: 12. Looked up from germline, CDR1 is SEHNR and CDR2 is FQNEAQ (reference sequence).